This TCR beta chain was identified during a study of CD8 T cells in ankylosing spondylitis. Whole-study findings and limits: What seemed typical of ankylosing spondylitis blood was a TCR beta motif built from under 10 highly homologous variants. In synovial fluid and blood from reactive arthritis, some motif variants were previously reported. From matched ankylosing spondylitis synovial fluid, disease-linked clones were reportedly recovered at significantly enriched levels. Within peripheral blood, clones linked to disease were CD8+ and relatively rare.

With molecular barcodes, quantitative 5'-RACE was used to make the TCR beta libraries. TCRdb processed the 5' RACE reads anew with MiXCR; each CDR3 protein has one entry. The profile shows 200,000 to 250,000 distinct CDR3 sequences, about 7% of them singletons. Notes on this clonotype: Its antigen remains unknown.

This receptor was obtained from a male donor with ankylosing spondylitis. Sequenced: blood, either unsorted or a sorted T cell fraction (not recorded which).

The DNA of the CDR3 is TGTGCCAGCAGTGAAGAATTAGCGGGATCCTACGAGCAGTACTTC. It specifies CASSEELAGSYEQYF. The J gene is TRBJ2-7, the V gene TRBV2; 8 bases line up with TRBD2. J gave up 1 base and V 1 base, and 3 bases lay outside the gene matches. Looked up from germline, CDR1 is SNHLY and CDR2 is FYNNEI. This CDR3 comprises 15 residues.